The 21 T cell receptor beta chains presented below share a single source sample, sequenced in a study of graft-versus-host responses after intestinal transplantation. Profiled with immunoSEQ multiplex PCR; TCRdb holds only in-frame clones, not every one. The sample consists of about 88,000 clones, about 94% of them appearing once. Their antigens are not known. The sequencing used unstimulated CD4+ T cells sorted from spleen or lymph node cells, collected before transplant. The receptors here all came from a human donor who was the organ donor for an intestinal transplant.

This clone was counted a few times. V and J are TRBV6-1 and TRBJ2-7; D not certain. V dropped 7 bases and J dropped 1 base, with 11 bases sitting between them. The CDR3 extends over 13 amino acids. Germline V gives CDR1 MNHNS, CDR2 SASEGT. This CDR3 is CASKIEDSYEQYF. The CDR3 region has the DNA TGTGCCAGCAAAATAGAAGATTCCTACGAGCAGTACTTC.

This clone showed up just once. The chain has TRBV28 and TRBJ2-1, with D possibly being TRBD1 or TRBD2 (6 bases each). Trimming cost V 6 bases and J 3 bases, with 12 bases left between them. Germline V gene sequence: CDR1 MDHEN, CDR2 SYDVKM. The CDR3 consists of 14 residues. For the CDR3, the DNA is TGTGCCAGCAGGCGAGGGGGGTTCTACAATGAGCAGTTCTTC. As protein: CASRRGGFYNEQFF.

The chain has TRBV5-6 and TRBJ2-5; 13 nucleotides match TRBD2. CDR3 length equals 15 residues. Germline values: CDR1 SGHDT, CDR2 YYEEEE. Trimming took 4 bases from V and 2 from J; bases not matched to a gene: 2. CDR3 sequence (DNA): TGTGCCAGCAGCCTGGGACTAGCGGGGCAAGAGACCCAGTACTTC. This gives the protein CASSLGLAGQETQYF.

The count of this clone is one. This sequence joins TRBV5-4 and TRBJ2-5; a weak D match, TRBD2 (5 bases). The CDR3 is 13 amino acids. Germline assignment: CDR1 SGHNT and CDR2 YYREEE (reference sequence). The V end lost 0 bases, the J end lost 5 bases, and 8 bases lay between the germline ends. CDR3 in amino acids: CASSLAPGETQYF. CDR3 in DNA: TGTGCCAGCAGCTTGGCCCCGGGGGAGACCCAGTACTTC.

The chain carries TRBV27 and TRBJ2-6; D is unresolved. Trimming stripped 5 bases from V and 0 bases from J, with 2 bases between. Per the germline V gene, CDR1 is MNHEY and CDR2 is SMNVEV (reference sequence). The CDR3 spans 13 residues. CDR3 sequence reads: CASSNSGANVLTF. CDR3 in DNA: TGTGCCAGCAGTAACTCTGGGGCCAACGTCCTGACTTTC.

The table lists this clone with a count of one. The chain recombines TRBV11-3 with TRBJ2-1; 7 nucleotides match TRBD2. The CDR3 sequence is 19 residues long. Germline V gene sequence: CDR1 SGHNT, CDR2 YENEEA. V lost 1 base to trimming and J lost 6 bases; unmatched junction nucleotides: 18. This chain's CDR3 is CASSLAPNQRGSLRNEQFF. The CDR3 DNA sequence: TGTGCCAGCAGCTTAGCCCCCAATCAGCGGGGATCCCTCCGCAATGAGCAGTTCTTC.

The chain couples TRBV6-6 to TRBJ1-5, with D possibly TRBD1 on 5 matching bases. The CDR3 loop spans 14 amino acids. Germline-derived CDR1 and CDR2 are MNHNY and SVGAGI (reference sequence). V gave up 6 bases and J gave up 3 bases, with 12 bases separating them. CDR3 residues: CASSYDRDNQPQHF. The DNA for the CDR3 is TGTGCCAGCAGCTACGACAGAGACAATCAGCCCCAGCATTTT.

This chain uses TRBV19 with TRBJ1-6, with no clear D. Germline V lookup: CDR1 LNHDA, CDR2 SQIVND (reference sequence). Trimming took 7 bases from V and 8 from J, leaving 18 bases between them. This CDR3 contains 15 residues. CDR3 coding DNA: TGTGCCAGTAAGTCCGGGGAAGCATGGGATTCACCCCTCCACTTT. This translates into CASKSGEAWDSPLHF.

The chain links TRBV5-5 to TRBJ2-3, with 7 bases matching TRBD1. Trimming cost V 2 bases and J 7 bases; bases outside gene matches: 7. CDR1 and CDR2 from the germline V gene are SGHKS and YYEKEE (reference sequence). This CDR3 contains 14 residues. The CDR3 DNA is TGTGCCAGCAGCTTCATTGACAGGGCTTATACGCAGTATTTT. Residues: CASSFIDRAYTQYF.

This clone appeared once. V usage is TRBV19 and J usage is TRBJ1-2, with TRBD1 identical over 9 bases. This CDR3 spans 13 amino acids. Trimming removed 4 bases from V and 3 bases from J; junction bases left unmatched: 0. Germline V lookup: CDR1 LNHDA, CDR2 SQIVND (reference sequence). CDR3 region: CASSRTGDYGYTF. The DNA of the CDR3 is TGTGCCAGTAGTAGGACAGGGGACTATGGCTACACCTTC.

This chain's CDR3 is CASSQTGPGQPQHF. The CDR3 DNA reads TGTGCCAGCAGTCAGACAGGGCCGGGGCAGCCCCAGCATTTT. This rearrangement joins TRBV6-6 to TRBJ1-5, with 7 nucleotides matching TRBD1. CDR1 and CDR2 from the germline V gene are MNHNY and SVGAGI (reference sequence). The ends lost 5 bases at V and 7 bases at J; junction bases unmatched: 8. The CDR3 extends over 14 amino acids.

The chain joins TRBV9 to TRBJ2-3; D perhaps matches TRBD2 (5 bases). The CDR3 length is 17 residues. V was trimmed by 0 bases and J by 2 bases, leaving 16 bases between them. Germline V gene lookup returns CDR1 SGDLS and CDR2 YYNGEE. The DNA of the CDR3 is TGTGCCAGCAGCGTAGAATTCGGGCGGGCCTACACAGATACGCAGTATTTT. Its translation: CASSVEFGRAYTDTQYF. The full variable domain, with the rest looked up from reference TRBV9 and TRBJ2-3, is DSGVTQTPKHLITATGQRVTLRCSPRSGDLSVYWYQQSLDQGLQFLIQYYNGEERAKGNILERFSAQQFPDLHSELNLSSLELGDSALYFCASSVEFGRAYTDTQYFGPGTRLTVL.

The table lists this clone with a count of one. This chain joins TRBV5-1 and TRBJ1-5, with a possible D match to TRBD1 (6 bases). CDR1 is SGHRS and CDR2 is YFSETQ in the germline V gene. The CDR3 runs 14 residues. Trimming cost V 4 bases and J 7 bases, with 15 bases left between them. CDR3 protein: CASSAAGDRQPQHF. The CDR3 DNA reads TGCGCCAGCAGCGCGGCAGGGGATCGACAGCCCCAGCATTTT.

V gene TRBV7-9 combines with J gene TRBJ2-6, with D possibly matching TRBD2 (6 bases). V shed 3 bases and J shed 4 bases, with 22 bases lying between them. Germline CDR1 SEHNR, CDR2 FQNEAQ (reference sequence). This CDR3 region has 19 residues. The CDR3 sequence: CASSFPYGTAGSGANVLTF. The CDR3 DNA reads TGTGCCAGCAGCTTTCCCTACGGGACTGCCGGGTCCGGGGCCAACGTCCTGACTTTC.

The genes are TRBV18 and TRBJ2-5; D is uncertain. This CDR3 has 15 amino acids. Between the trimmed V and J ends, which lost 1 base and 1 base, there was a span of 10 bases. CDR1 and CDR2 from the germline V gene are KGHSH and LQKENI. In DNA form, the CDR3 reads TGTGCCAGCTCACCACGTCCAGGAACCCAAGAGACCCAGTACTTC. Amino acid sequence: CASSPRPGTQETQYF. Full variable domain (remainder filled in from reference TRBV18 and TRBJ2-5): NAGVMQNPRHLVRRRGQEARLRCSPMKGHSHVYWYRQLPEEGLKFMVYLQKENIIDESGMPKERFSAEFPKEGPSILRIQQVVRGDSAAYFCASSPRPGTQETQYFGPGTRLLVL.

The chain links TRBV14 to TRBJ1-1; 10 bases are a match to TRBD1. The junction had 13 bases not matched to a gene; V was cut back by 2 bases and J by 10 bases. Germline CDR1 is SGHDN and CDR2 is FVKESK. The CDR3 has 16 residues. The CDR3 coding sequence is TGTGCCAGCAGCCAACGTCCCGGGACAGGGGAGTTGGGAGCTTTCTTT. It yields the protein CASSQRPGTGELGAFF.

V usage is TRBV7-9 and J usage is TRBJ1-1, with no clear D. The V end lost 5 bases, the J end lost 4 bases, and 14 bases lay between the germline ends. The germline CDR1 and CDR2 sequences are SEHNR and FQNEAQ (reference sequence). The CDR3 covers 14 residues. The DNA of the CDR3 is TGTGCCAGCAGCGAGACTGGGGAGATCACTGAAGCTTTCTTT. As protein: CASSETGEITEAFF.

This chain connects TRBV6-1 to TRBJ2-1, with D perhaps TRBD1 or TRBD2 (5 bases each). Deletions cut 6 bases from V and 7 bases from J, with 19 bases between. CDR1 and CDR2 (germline): MNHNS, SASEGT. The CDR3 totals 15 residues. Here the CDR3 DNA reads TGTGCCAGCAGCCTAAGGGACGGTACCCCTAATGAGCAGTTCTTC. Protein product: CASSLRDGTPNEQFF.

This clone has only one observation. This chain connects TRBV28 to TRBJ2-5; D uncertain. Germline CDR1 MDHEN, CDR2 SYDVKM. CDR3 length: 15 residues. Trimming removed 2 bases from V and 4 bases from J, with 14 bases in between. The CDR3 DNA reads as TGTGCCAGCAGTTTAAGTTGGTGGGATGGAGAGACCCAGTACTTC. Translating it yields CASSLSWWDGETQYF. The full variable domain, in which reference TRBV28 and TRBJ2-5 provide the parts outside the CDR3, is DVKVTQSSRYLVKRTGEKVFLECVQDMDHENMFWYRQDPGLGLRLIYFSYDVKMKEKGDIPEGYSVSREKKERFSLILESASTNQTSMYLCASSLSWWDGETQYFGPGTRLLVL.

This clone was picked up one time. The gene calls are TRBV18 and TRBJ1-4; no reliable D call. From germline, CDR1 is KGHSH and CDR2 LQKENI. Trimming cost V 0 bases and J 5 bases, with 10 bases left between them. The CDR3 consists of 15 residues. The CDR3 region has the DNA TGTGCCAGCTCACCACCCTGGACGGGCAATGAAAAACTGTTTTTT. Its protein product is CASSPPWTGNEKLFF.

V usage is TRBV19 and J usage is TRBJ1-1, with TRBD1 matching over 10 bases. The CDR3 has 16 amino acids. Germline CDR1 LNHDA, CDR2 SQIVND (reference sequence). The J segment lost 3 bases and the V segment lost 4 bases, leaving 8 bases of the junction unmatched. CDR3 sequence (DNA): TGTGCCAGTAGTACCGTCCTCGGGACAGGGGACACTGAAGCTTTCTTT. It codes for CASSTVLGTGDTEAFF.